The TCR beta chain described here comes from a study of cytomegalovirus exposure and HLA in healthy donors. Regarding this clone: Its specificity is not known.

The PCR employed 60 Vbeta primers together with 13 Jbeta primers. The repertoire was sequenced with immunoSEQ multiplex PCR; TCRdb's copy has only in-frame clones and lacks some. The table lists about 130,000 clones, approximately 82% of them singletons. From germline, CDR1 is LNHDA and CDR2 SQIVND (reference sequence). V was pared by 3 bases and J by 6 bases, with 6 bases between. This CDR3 spans 12 amino acids. Overall study findings and caveats: Analysis was carried out at a later point, and it linked a missense DCLRE1C variant to TCR beta V- and J-gene trimming. Researchers left out some V segments, among them TRBV6-2 and TRBV6-3, as indistinguishable.

This TCR was recovered from a man aged 45-65 years in good health and CMV-seronegative. What was sequenced was PBMCs. This rearrangement joins TRBV19 to TRBJ1-5; no clear D gene. In DNA form, the CDR3 reads TGTGCCAGTAGTATCCGGAGTCAGCCCCAGCATTTT. This encodes CASSIRSQPQHF.